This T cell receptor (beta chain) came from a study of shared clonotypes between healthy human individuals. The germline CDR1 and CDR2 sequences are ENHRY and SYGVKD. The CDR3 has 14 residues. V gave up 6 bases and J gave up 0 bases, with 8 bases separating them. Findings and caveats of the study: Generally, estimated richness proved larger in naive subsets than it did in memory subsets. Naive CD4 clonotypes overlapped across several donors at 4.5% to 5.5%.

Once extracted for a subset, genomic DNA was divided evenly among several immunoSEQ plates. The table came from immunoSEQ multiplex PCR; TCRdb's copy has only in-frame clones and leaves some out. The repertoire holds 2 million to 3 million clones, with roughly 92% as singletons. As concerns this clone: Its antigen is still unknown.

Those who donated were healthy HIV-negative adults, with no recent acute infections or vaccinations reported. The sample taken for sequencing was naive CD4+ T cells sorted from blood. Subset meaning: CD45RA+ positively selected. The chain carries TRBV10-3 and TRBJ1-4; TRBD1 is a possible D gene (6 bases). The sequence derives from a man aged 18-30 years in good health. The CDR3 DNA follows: TGTGCCATCAGGGGGGCCGCAACTAATGAAAAACTGTTTTTT. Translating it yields CAIRGAATNEKLFF.